This TCR beta chain was documented in a study of OX40 agonist ivuxolimab in advanced cancers. Data came from immunoSEQ multiplex PCR; TCRdb stores just in-frame clones and leaves some out. Of 25,000 to 30,000 clones listed, around four fifths are singletons. CDR1 is SGHDT, CDR2 YYEEEE, per germline. This CDR3 is built from 12 residues. This TCR was recovered from an adult with an advanced solid tumor such as melanoma, head and neck, liver or kidney cancer. The sequences come from CD4+ or CD8+ T cells sorted from blood, collected in a trial of the OX40 agonist ivuxolimab. The J gene is TRBJ2-5, the V gene TRBV5-6; D not resolved. The DNA end is more similar to TRBJ2-7, so the J call may be wrong. CDR3 DNA: TGTGCCAGCAGCCTCGTTACCTACGAGCAGTACTTC. Translation gives CASSLVTYEQYF.